These 7 T cell receptor beta chains were sequenced from one sample in a study of shared clonotypes between healthy human individuals. Produced via immunoSEQ multiplex PCR; TCRdb's table is partial and in-frame only. The sample includes approximately 640,000 clones, 80% to 95% of them seen just once. The sequenced material came from memory CD8+ T cells from PBMCs. The subset is: CD45RO+ cells pooled with CCR7-negative TemRA cells. The receptors stem from a man younger than 35 in good health. Some clones in this sample may be carry-over from other donors' samples.

The V call is TRBV15, the J call TRBJ2-5; TRBD2 might be the D (6 bases). The ends were cut back, 11 bases at V and 5 bases at J, with 21 bases in the middle. The CDR3 consists of 14 residues. Germline lookup yields CDR1 LNHNV and CDR2 YYDKDF (reference sequence). CDR3 coding DNA: TGTGCCGCGTCGACTAGGGGACTTTCGGAGACCCAGTACTTC. It encodes CAASTRGLSETQYF.

The chain links TRBV5-1 to TRBJ2-7; maybe TRBD1 (6 bases). CDR3 length: 14 amino acids. V lost 4 bases, J lost 2 bases, and 13 bases lay in between. Germline CDR1 and CDR2: SGHRS and YFSETQ. The DNA for the CDR3 is TGCGCCAGCAGCCAATCAGGGGCCACCTACGAGCAGTACTTC. Translating it yields CASSQSGATYEQYF.

The V gene is TRBV9, the J gene TRBJ2-7; D is possibly TRBD2 (6 bases). V was clipped by 1 base and J by 5 bases, with 16 bases between them. The CDR3 extends over 15 amino acids. Looked up from germline, CDR1 is SGDLS and CDR2 is YYNGEE. The CDR3 coding sequence is TGTGCCAGCAGCGTATCAGTCGGGAGTTCCCACGAGCAGTACTTC. The encoded protein is CASSVSVGSSHEQYF.

V gene TRBV2 combines with J gene TRBJ2-1; D perhaps matches TRBD1 (6 bases). CDR1 is SNHLY and CDR2 is FYNNEI in the germline V gene. With 1 base removed from V and 1 base from J, the gap between germline ends came to 11 bases. CDR3 length: 16 amino acids. CDR3 in amino acids: CASSEELRGSYNEQFF. CDR3 coding DNA: TGTGCCAGCAGTGAAGAGTTAAGGGGGTCCTACAATGAGCAGTTCTTC.

The chain joins TRBV9 to TRBJ1-1; 7 bases are shared with TRBD1. Trimming took 4 bases from V and 0 from J; bases not matched to a gene: 3. This CDR3 contains 14 residues. Looked up from germline, CDR1 is SGDLS and CDR2 is YYNGEE. The CDR3 sequence is CASSSGQLNTEAFF. The CDR3 DNA reads as TGTGCCAGCAGCTCGGGACAGTTGAACACTGAAGCTTTCTTT.

This chain links TRBV28 with TRBJ2-1, with D perhaps TRBD2 (6 bases). This CDR3 is built from 16 residues. V gave up 5 bases and J gave up 9 bases, with 23 bases separating them. From germline, CDR1 is MDHEN and CDR2 SYDVKM. The CDR3 loop is CASSPPGSSDSGEQFF. CDR3 in DNA: TGTGCCAGCAGTCCACCCGGTTCTAGCGACAGCGGTGAGCAGTTCTTC.

The V call is TRBV5-6, the J call TRBJ2-7; D not certain. The CDR3 length is 15 residues. Per the germline V gene, CDR1 is SGHDT and CDR2 is YYEEEE. V lost 4 bases and J 0 bases, leaving 14 bases between the germline ends. CDR3: CASSPPGENSYEQYF. For the CDR3, the DNA is TGTGCCAGCAGCCCCCCAGGAGAGAACTCCTACGAGCAGTACTTC.